These 9 T cell receptor beta chains came from one sample sequenced in a study of long-term antiretroviral therapy in people with HIV. Investigators performed immunoSEQ version v3.0 at survey level. Sequencing used immunoSEQ multiplex PCR; TCRdb keeps in-frame clones, though not all of them. The table includes around 26,000 clones, about 92% detected once. Sequencing used unsorted PBMCs, obtained 7.6 years after starting antiretroviral therapy. These TCRs come from a middle-aged woman with HIV.

This clone was recorded only once. The V gene is TRBV23-1, the J gene TRBJ1-1; 9 positions agree with TRBD1. TRBV23-1 is reported as an ORF; its role is uncertain. The CDR3 length is 14 residues. Losses at the gene ends were 10 bases for V and 6 bases for J; bases not matched to a gene: 12. The DNA of the CDR3 is TGCGCCAACCAATTAACAGGGGGCAGGGCTGAAGCTTTCTTT. Encoded protein: CANQLTGGRAEAFF.

This rearrangement joins TRBV2 to TRBJ1-5, with D perhaps matching TRBD1 (6 bases). The CDR3 extends over 14 amino acids. CDR1 and CDR2 (germline): SNHLY, FYNNEI. The V end was cut by 5 bases, the J end by 2 bases, with 10 bases between. The CDR3 loop is CASSRQVGNQPQHF. The CDR3 nucleotides read TGTGCCAGCAGTCGACAGGTTGGCAATCAGCCCCAGCATTTT.

The rearrangement uses TRBV5-6 and TRBJ1-1; a weak D match, TRBD1 (5 bases). Trimming took off 4 bases at V and 8 bases at J, with 12 bases between the two ends. Germline loops: CDR1 SGHDT, CDR2 YYEEEE. The CDR3 extends over 12 amino acids. CDR3 sequence: CASSPRQGEAFF. Here the CDR3 DNA reads TGTGCCAGCAGCCCTCGGCAGGGAGAAGCTTTCTTT.

This chain uses TRBV2 with TRBJ2-3; 7 bases are shared with TRBD2. This CDR3 contains 14 residues. Germline trimming cut 6 bases from V and 5 bases from J; bases unmatched to any gene: 8. CDR1 SNHLY and CDR2 FYNNEI come from the germline V gene. The CDR3 region has the DNA TGTGCCAGCAGAGCGGGACCGGGAGGAGATACGCAGTATTTT. Its translation is CASRAGPGGDTQYF.

The chain carries TRBV2 and TRBJ1-5; D is possibly TRBD1 (5 bases). This CDR3 has 16 amino acids. Trimming left V 5 bases short and J 2 bases short, with 16 bases between. Germline V lookup: CDR1 SNHLY, CDR2 FYNNEI. CDR3: CASSWGRAGGNQPQHF. Written as DNA, the CDR3 is TGTGCCAGCAGTTGGGGGAGGGCCGGGGGCAATCAGCCCCAGCATTTT. The full variable domain, in which reference TRBV2 and TRBJ1-5 provide the parts outside the CDR3, is EPEVTQTPSHQVTQMGQEVILRCVPISNHLYFYWYRQILGQKVEFLVSFYNNEISEKSEIFDDQFSVERPDGSNFTLKIRSTKLEDSAMYFCASSWGRAGGNQPQHFGDGTRLSIL.

The V gene is TRBV11-2, the J gene TRBJ2-7; D unresolved. Trimming took 6 bases from V and 6 from J, leaving 9 bases between them. CDR3 length: 11 amino acids. Germline CDR1 is SGHAT and CDR2 is FQNNGV. CDR3: CASSSTSEQYF. In nucleotides, the CDR3 is TGTGCCAGCAGTTCTACGAGCGAGCAGTACTTC.

This chain connects TRBV5-4 to TRBJ1-1; maybe TRBD1 (6 bases). Per germline, CDR1 SGHNT and CDR2 YYREEE (reference sequence). V gave up 0 bases and J gave up 5 bases, with 14 bases separating them. This CDR3 spans 15 amino acids. This chain's CDR3 is CASSLAQGLGTEAFF. The CDR3 DNA reads as TGTGCCAGCAGCTTGGCCCAGGGGCTAGGGACTGAAGCTTTCTTT.

This rearrangement joins TRBV19 to TRBJ2-1; D may be TRBD2 (6 bases). V shed 1 base and J shed 7 bases, with 17 bases lying between them. The V gene's germline CDR1 is LNHDA and CDR2 SQIVND (reference sequence). The CDR3 is 16 amino acids. CDR3 nucleotide sequence: TGTGCCAGTAGTATAGCGCGCCTAGCAGCGGGTAATGAGCAGTTCTTC. This sequence encodes CASSIARLAAGNEQFF. The full variable domain, rest sourced from reference TRBV19 and TRBJ2-1, is DGGITQSPKYLFRKEGQNVTLSCEQNLNHDAMYWYRQDPGQGLRLIYYSQIVNDFQKGDIAEGYSVSREKKESFPLTVTSAQKNPTAFYLCASSIARLAAGNEQFFGPGTRLTVL.

The chain links TRBV7-9 to TRBJ1-6, with D possibly being TRBD1 (6 bases). The V end lost 2 bases, the J end lost 14 bases, and 16 bases lay between the germline ends. Germline V CDR1 and CDR2: SEHNR, FQNEAQ (reference sequence). The CDR3 consists of 14 residues. DNA of the CDR3: TGTGCCAGCAGCTTATCTGGGGGCTTGAGGACCCTCCACTTT. Translating it yields CASSLSGGLRTLHF.